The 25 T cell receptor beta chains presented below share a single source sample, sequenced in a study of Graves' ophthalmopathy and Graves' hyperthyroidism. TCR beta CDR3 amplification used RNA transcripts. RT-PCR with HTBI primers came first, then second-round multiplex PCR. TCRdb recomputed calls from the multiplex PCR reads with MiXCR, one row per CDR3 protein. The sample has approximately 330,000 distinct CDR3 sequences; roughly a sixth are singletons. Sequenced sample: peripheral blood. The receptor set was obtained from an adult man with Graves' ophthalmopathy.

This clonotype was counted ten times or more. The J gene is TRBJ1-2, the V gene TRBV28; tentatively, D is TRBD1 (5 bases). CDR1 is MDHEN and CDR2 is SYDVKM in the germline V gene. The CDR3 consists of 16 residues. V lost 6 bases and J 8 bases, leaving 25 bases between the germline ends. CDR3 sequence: CASSPVGHILPQGYTF. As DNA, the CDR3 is TGTGCCAGCAGCCCAGTCGGACACATACTCCCCCAGGGCTACACCTTC.

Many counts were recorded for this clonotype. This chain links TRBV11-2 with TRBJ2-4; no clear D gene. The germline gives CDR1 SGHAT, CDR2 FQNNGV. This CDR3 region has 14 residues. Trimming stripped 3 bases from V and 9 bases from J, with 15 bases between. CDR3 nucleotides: TGTGCCAGCAGCTTTAGGACGGCTGCCCCCATTCAGTACTTC. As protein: CASSFRTAAPIQYF.

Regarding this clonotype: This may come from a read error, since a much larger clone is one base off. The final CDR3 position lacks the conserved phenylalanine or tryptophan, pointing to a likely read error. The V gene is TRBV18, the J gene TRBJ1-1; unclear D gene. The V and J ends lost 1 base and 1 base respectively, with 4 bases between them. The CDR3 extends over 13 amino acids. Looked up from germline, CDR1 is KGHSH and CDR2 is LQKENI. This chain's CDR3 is CASSPQQNTEAFL. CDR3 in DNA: TGTGCCAGCTCACCACAGCAGAACACTGAAGCTTTCTTA.

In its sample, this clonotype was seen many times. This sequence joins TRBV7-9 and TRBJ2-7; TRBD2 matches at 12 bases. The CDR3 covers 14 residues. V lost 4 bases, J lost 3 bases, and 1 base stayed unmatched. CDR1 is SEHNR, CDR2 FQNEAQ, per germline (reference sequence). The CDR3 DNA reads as TGTGCCAGCAGCTCGGGACTAGCGGGCTACGAGCAGTACTTC. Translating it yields CASSSGLAGYEQYF.

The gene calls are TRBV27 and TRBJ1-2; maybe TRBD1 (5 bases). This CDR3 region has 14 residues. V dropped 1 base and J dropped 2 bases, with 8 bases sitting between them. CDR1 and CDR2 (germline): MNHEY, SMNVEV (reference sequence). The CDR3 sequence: CASSLLGTNYGYTF. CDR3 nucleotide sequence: TGTGCCAGCAGTTTATTGGGGACCAACTATGGCTACACCTTC.

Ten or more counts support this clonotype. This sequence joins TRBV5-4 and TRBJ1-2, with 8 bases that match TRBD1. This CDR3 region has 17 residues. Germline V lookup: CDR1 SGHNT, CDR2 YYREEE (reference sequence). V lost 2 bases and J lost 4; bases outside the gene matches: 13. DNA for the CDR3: TGTGCCAGCAGCTTCGCGGGGACAGGCAGCCGGTCCTATGGCTACACCTTC. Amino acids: CASSFAGTGSRSYGYTF.

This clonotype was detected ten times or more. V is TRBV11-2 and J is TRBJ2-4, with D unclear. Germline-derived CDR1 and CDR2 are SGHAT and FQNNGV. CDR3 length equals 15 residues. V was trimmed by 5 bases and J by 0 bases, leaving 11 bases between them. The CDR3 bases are TGTGCCAGCAGCCCCATGACCCTAGCCAAAAACATTCAGTACTTC. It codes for CASSPMTLAKNIQYF.

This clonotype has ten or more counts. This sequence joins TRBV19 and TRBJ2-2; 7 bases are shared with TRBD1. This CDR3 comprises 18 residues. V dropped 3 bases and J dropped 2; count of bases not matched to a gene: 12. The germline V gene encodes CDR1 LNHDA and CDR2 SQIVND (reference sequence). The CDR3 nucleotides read TGTGCCAGTAGTATCGGGTCAGGGGGTGCAATTAACACCGGGGAGCTGTTTTTT. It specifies CASSIGSGGAINTGELFF.

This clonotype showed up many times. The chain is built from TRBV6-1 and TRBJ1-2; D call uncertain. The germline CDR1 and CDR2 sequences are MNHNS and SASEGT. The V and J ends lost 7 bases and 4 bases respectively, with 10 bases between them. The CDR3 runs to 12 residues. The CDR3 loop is CASTQDRYGYTF. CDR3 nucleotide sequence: TGTGCCAGCACCCAGGACCGCTATGGCTACACCTTC.

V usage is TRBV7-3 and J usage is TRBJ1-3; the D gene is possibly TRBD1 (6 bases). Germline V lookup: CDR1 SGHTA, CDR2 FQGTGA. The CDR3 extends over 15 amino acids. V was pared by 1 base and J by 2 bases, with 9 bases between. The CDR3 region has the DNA TGTGCCAGCAGCTTAATGGGGGCACCTGGAAACACCATATATTTT. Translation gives CASSLMGAPGNTIYF. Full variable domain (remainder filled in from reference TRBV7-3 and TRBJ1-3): GAGVSQTPSNKVTEKGKYVELRCDPISGHTALYWYRQSLGQGPEFLIYFQGTGAADDSGLPNDRFFAVRPEGSVSTLKIQRTERGDSAVYLCASSLMGAPGNTIYFGEGSWLTVV.

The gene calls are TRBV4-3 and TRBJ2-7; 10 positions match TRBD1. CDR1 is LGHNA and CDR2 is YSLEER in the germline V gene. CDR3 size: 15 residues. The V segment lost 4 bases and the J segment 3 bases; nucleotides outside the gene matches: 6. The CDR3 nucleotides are TGCGCCAGCAGCCTACGGGACAGGGGATACTACGAGCAGTACTTC. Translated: CASSLRDRGYYEQYF.

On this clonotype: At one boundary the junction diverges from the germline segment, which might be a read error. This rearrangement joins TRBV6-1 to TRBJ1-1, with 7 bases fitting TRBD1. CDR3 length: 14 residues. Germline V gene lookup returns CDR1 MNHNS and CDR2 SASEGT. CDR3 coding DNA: TGTGCCAGCAGGGAAGACAGGGCGATCACTGAAGCTTTCTTT. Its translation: CASREDRAITEAFF.

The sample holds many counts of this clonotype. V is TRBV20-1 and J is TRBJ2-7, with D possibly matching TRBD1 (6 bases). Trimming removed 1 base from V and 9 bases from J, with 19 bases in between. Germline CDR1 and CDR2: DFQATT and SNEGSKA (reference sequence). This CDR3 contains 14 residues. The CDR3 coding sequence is TGCAGTGCTAGAGCATGGGGGCCCTTACAAACGCAGTACTTC. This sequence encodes CSARAWGPLQTQYF.

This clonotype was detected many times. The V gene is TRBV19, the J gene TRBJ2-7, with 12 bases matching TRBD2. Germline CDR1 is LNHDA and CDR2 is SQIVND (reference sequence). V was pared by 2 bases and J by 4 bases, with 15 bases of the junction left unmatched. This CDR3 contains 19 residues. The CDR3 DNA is TGTGCCAGTAGTATAACTTTCAGTCGTGGACTAGCGGGGAGATACGAGCAGTACTTC. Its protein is CASSITFSRGLAGRYEQYF.

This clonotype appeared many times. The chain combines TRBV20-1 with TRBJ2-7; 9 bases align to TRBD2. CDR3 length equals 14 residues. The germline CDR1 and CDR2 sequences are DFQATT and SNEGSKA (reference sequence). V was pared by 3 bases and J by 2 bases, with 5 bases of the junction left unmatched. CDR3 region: CSARWLAGTYEQYF. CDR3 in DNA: TGCAGTGCTAGGTGGCTAGCGGGGACCTACGAGCAGTACTTC.

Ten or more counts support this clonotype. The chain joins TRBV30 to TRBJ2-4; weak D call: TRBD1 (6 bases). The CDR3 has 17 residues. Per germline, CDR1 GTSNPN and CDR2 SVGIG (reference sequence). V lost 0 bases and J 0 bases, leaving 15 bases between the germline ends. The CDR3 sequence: CAWSVIRTALAKNIQYF. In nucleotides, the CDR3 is TGTGCCTGGAGTGTAATACGGACAGCTCTAGCCAAAAACATTCAGTACTTC. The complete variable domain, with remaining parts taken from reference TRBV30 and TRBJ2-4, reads SQTIHQWPATLVQPVGSPLSLECTVEGTSNPNLYWYRQAAGRGLQLLFYSVGIGQISSEVPQNLSASRPQDRQFILSSKKLLLSDSGFYLCAWSVIRTALAKNIQYFGAGTRLSVL.

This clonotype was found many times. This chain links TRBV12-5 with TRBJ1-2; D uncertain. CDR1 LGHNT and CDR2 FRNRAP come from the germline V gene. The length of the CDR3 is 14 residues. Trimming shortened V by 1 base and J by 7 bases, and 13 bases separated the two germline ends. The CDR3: CASGLGVGPAGYTF. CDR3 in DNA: TGTGCTAGTGGTTTGGGGGTCGGACCAGCTGGCTACACCTTC.

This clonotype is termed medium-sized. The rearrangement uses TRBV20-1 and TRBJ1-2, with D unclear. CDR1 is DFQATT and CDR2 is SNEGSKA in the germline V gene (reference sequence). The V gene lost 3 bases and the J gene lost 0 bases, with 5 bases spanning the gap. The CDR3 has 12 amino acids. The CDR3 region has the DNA TGCAGTGCTAGCGGGGCTAACTATGGCTACACCTTC. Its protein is CSASGANYGYTF.

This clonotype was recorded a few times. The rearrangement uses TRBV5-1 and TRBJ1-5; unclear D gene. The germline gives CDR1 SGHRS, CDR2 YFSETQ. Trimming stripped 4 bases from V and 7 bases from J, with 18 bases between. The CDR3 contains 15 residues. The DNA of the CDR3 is TGCGCCAGCAGCCCTACCGGTACGGCCGGGCAGCCCCAGCATTTT. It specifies CASSPTGTAGQPQHF.

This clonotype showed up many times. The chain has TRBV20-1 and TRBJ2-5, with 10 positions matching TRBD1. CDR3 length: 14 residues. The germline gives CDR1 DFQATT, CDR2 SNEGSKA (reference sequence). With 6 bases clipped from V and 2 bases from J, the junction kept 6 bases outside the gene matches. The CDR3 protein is CSAPPGQGQETQYF. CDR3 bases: TGCAGTGCGCCACCGGGACAGGGGCAAGAGACCCAGTACTTC.

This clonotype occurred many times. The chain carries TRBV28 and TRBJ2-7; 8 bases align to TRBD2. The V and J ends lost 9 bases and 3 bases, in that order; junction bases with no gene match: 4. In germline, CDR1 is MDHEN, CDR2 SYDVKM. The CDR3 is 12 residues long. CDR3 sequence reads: CASGTRNYEQYF. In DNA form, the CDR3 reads TGTGCCAGTGGGACTAGAAACTACGAGCAGTACTTC. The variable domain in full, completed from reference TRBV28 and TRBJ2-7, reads DVKVTQSSRYLVKRTGEKVFLECVQDMDHENMFWYRQDPGLGLRLIYFSYDVKMKEKGDIPEGYSVSREKKERFSLILESASTNQTSMYLCASGTRNYEQYFGPGTRLTVT.

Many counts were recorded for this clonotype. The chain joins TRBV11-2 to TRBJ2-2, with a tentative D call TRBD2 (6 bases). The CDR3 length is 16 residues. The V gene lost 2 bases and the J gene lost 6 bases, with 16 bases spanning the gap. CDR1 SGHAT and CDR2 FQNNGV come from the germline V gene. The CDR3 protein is CASSLMFGSWAGELFF. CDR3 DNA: TGTGCCAGCAGCTTAATGTTCGGGAGCTGGGCCGGGGAGCTGTTTTTT.

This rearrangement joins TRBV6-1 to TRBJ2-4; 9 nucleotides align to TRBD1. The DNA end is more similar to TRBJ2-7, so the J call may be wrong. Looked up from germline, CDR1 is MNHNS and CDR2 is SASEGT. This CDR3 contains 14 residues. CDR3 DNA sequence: TGTGCCAGCACCGTCGGGACAGGGCTCCACGAGCAGTACTTC. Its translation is CASTVGTGLHEQYF.

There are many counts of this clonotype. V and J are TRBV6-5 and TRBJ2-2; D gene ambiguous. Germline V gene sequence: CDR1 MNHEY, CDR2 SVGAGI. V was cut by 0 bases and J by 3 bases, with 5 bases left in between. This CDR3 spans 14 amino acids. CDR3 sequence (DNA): TGTGCCAGCAGTTACTCGTCATACACCGGGGAGCTGTTTTTT. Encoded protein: CASSYSSYTGELFF.

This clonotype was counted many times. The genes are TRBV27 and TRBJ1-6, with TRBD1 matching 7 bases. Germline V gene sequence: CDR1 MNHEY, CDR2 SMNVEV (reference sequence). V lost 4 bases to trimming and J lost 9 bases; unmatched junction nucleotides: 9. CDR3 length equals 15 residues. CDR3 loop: CASSSRGPESSPLHF. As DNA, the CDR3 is TGTGCCAGCAGTTCAAGGGGGCCGGAGAGTTCACCCCTCCACTTT.